A selection of T cell receptor beta chains follows, all from one sample in a study of blood T cell repertoires in COVID-19. Assay: immunoSEQ multiplex PCR; the TCRdb copy retains only in-frame clones and omits some. The sample holds around 50,000 clones, around 73% seen once. The sequenced material came from PBMCs or T cells enriched from blood (not recorded which). All receptors come from a woman aged 50 to 65 with acute COVID-19. CDR3s include the opening cysteine and the closing phenylalanine or tryptophan. Fields, in order: D gene, clone size, V gene, J gene, CDR3 protein, CDR3 DNA. A D gene is named only where the DNA matches it firmly. Clone sizes are given selectively: once, few, many, or a class where the clone is expanded.

-	-	TRBV28	TRBJ1-2	CASSNRVSYGYTF	TGTGCCAGCAGTAACAGGGTTTCCTATGGCTACACCTTC
TRBD1	-	TRBV25-1	TRBJ1-2	CASNDRGYGYTF	TGTGCCAGCAACGACAGGGGATATGGCTACACCTTC
-	once	TRBV28	TRBJ2-7	CASSGGAVAEQYF	TGTGCCAGCAGTGGGGGGGCGGTTGCCGAGCAGTACTTC
TRBD1	-	TRBV9	TRBJ2-2	CASSLQDRPGELFF	TGTGCCAGCAGCCTCCAGGACAGGCCCGGGGAGCTGTTTTTT
-	-	TRBV6-5	TRBJ2-3	CASSYSRGGSDTQYF	TGTGCCAGCAGTTACTCGAGGGGGGGCTCAGATACGCAGTATTTT
TRBD1	-	TRBV2	TRBJ1-2	CASSLRDRGNYGYTF	TGTGCCAGCTCCCTCCGGGACAGGGGCAACTATGGCTACACCTTC
TRBD1	-	TRBV30	TRBJ1-4	CAQNRGGTNEKLFF	TGTGCCCAAAACAGGGGGGGCACTAATGAAAAACTGTTTTTT
TRBD1	-	TRBV2	TRBJ1-2	CASSEGTGTLYGYTF	TGTGCCAGCAGTGAGGGGACAGGGACCCTCTATGGCTACACCTTC
-	medium-sized	TRBV5-1	TRBJ1-2	CASSLADNYGYTF	TGCGCCAGCAGCTTGGCAGATAACTATGGCTACACCTTC
-	few	TRBV5-1	TRBJ2-2	CASSLRASSAGELFF	TGCGCCAGCAGCTTGCGAGCATCCTCCGCCGGGGAGCTGTTTTTT
TRBD1	-	TRBV7-6	TRBJ2-5	CASSLTTGEYQETQYF	TGTGCCAGCAGCTTAACAACAGGGGAGTACCAAGAGACCCAGTACTTC
-	few	TRBV23-1	TRBJ1-4	CASSQGRCVSEKLFF	TGCGCCAGCAGTCAAGGTAGATGCGTAAGTGAAAAACTGTTTTTT
TRBD1	-	TRBV4-1	TRBJ1-1	CASSQEIRGRTEAFF	TGCGCCAGCAGCCAAGAAATCAGGGGGAGGACTGAAGCTTTCTTT
TRBD1	-	TRBV6-5	TRBJ2-1	CATPGQAYNEQFF	TGTGCCACCCCGGGACAGGCGTACAATGAGCAGTTCTTC
TRBD2	-	TRBV30	TRBJ2-6	CAWSVQAGGKSSGANVLTF	TGTGCCTGGAGTGTACAAGCGGGGGGAAAAAGCTCTGGGGCCAACGTCCTGACTTTC
-	-	TRBV2	TRBJ1-5	CASQGPGPDQPQHF	TGTGCCAGCCAAGGGCCAGGGCCCGATCAGCCCCAGCATTTT
-	few	TRBV2	TRBJ2-1	CASSEMESYNEQFF	TGTGCCAGCAGTGAAATGGAGTCCTACAATGAGCAGTTCTTC
-	-	TRBV2	TRBJ2-2	CASGLQGPGELFF	TGTGCCAGCGGCCTACAGGGTCCCGGGGAGCTGTTTTTT
TRBD1	-	TRBV3-1/TRBV3-2	TRBJ1-2	CASSRDGTGISGYTF	TGTGCCAGCAGCCGAGACGGGACAGGGATTAGCGGCTACACCTTC
-	-	TRBV5-1	TRBJ2-7	CASSPTGAYEQYF	TGCGCCAGCAGCCCTACTGGAGCCTACGAGCAGTACTTC
-	-	TRBV5-1	TRBJ2-1	CASSLAPGGTYNEQFF	TGCGCCAGCAGCTTGGCCCCGGGGGGCACCTACAATGAGCAGTTCTTC
TRBD1	-	TRBV5-1	TRBJ1-2	CASSLAWDRGHGYTF	TGCGCCAGCAGCTTGGCCTGGGACAGGGGTCATGGCTACACCTTC
-	few	TRBV28	TRBJ2-7	CASRGLVEQYF	TGTGCCAGCAGGGGGCTGGTCGAGCAGTACTTC
TRBD2	-	TRBV9	TRBJ2-3	CASSPRGGSDRTTDTQYF	TGTGCCAGCAGCCCCCGCGGGGGAAGTGACAGAACCACAGATACGCAGTATTTT